These T cell receptor beta chains were read from a single sample in a study of blood T cell repertoires in COVID-19. The assay was immunoSEQ multiplex PCR, and TCRdb's table has in-frame clones only and misses some. The sample lists 250,000 to 350,000 clones; 90% were seen once. Sample: PBMCs or T cells enriched from blood (not recorded which). Receptor source: a woman under 30 with acute COVID-19. Each CDR3 is given with its conserved first and last residue. Each record gives: V gene, J gene, D gene, clone size, CDR3 protein, CDR3 DNA. The D gene is left open where the match is weak. Expanded clones get a size class; other rows say once, few or many, or leave the size out.

v_call: TRBV30
j_call: TRBJ2-7
d_call: NA
clone_size: NA
cdr3_aa: CAWRGVAYEQYF
cdr3_nt: TGTGCCTGGAGAGGGGTTGCCTACGAGCAGTACTTC

v_call: TRBV15
j_call: TRBJ1-2
d_call: NA
clone_size: NA
cdr3_aa: CATSIRVKDYGYTF
cdr3_nt: TGTGCCACCAGCATACGGGTTAAGGACTATGGCTACACCTTC

v_call: TRBV19
j_call: TRBJ2-1
d_call: TRBD2
clone_size: NA
cdr3_aa: CASSPGGSGNEQFF
cdr3_nt: TGTGCCAGTAGTCCGGGCGGGAGCGGGAATGAGCAGTTCTTC

v_call: TRBV6-1
j_call: TRBJ1-1
d_call: NA
clone_size: few
cdr3_aa: CASSEWGGVTAFF
cdr3_nt: TGTGCCAGCAGTGAATGGGGGGGCGTGACGGCTTTCTTT

v_call: TRBV28
j_call: TRBJ2-5
d_call: TRBD2
clone_size: NA
cdr3_aa: CASSFNAGLAGGSLRETQYF
cdr3_nt: TGTGCCAGCAGTTTTAACGCGGGACTAGCGGGAGGTTCCCTAAGAGAGACCCAGTACTTC

v_call: TRBV19
j_call: TRBJ1-6
d_call: TRBD1
clone_size: NA
cdr3_aa: CASSQDRDSPLHF
cdr3_nt: TGTGCCAGTAGTCAGGACAGGGATTCACCCCTCCACTTT

v_call: TRBV4-3
j_call: TRBJ1-2
d_call: NA
clone_size: NA
cdr3_aa: CASSPSFGGDYGYTF
cdr3_nt: TGCGCCAGCAGCCCTTCTTTTGGGGGCGACTATGGCTACACCTTC

v_call: TRBV5-1
j_call: TRBJ1-2
d_call: NA
clone_size: NA
cdr3_aa: CASRPPGAGGYTF
cdr3_nt: TGCGCCAGCAGGCCTCCTGGTGCAGGTGGCTACACCTTC

v_call: TRBV27
j_call: TRBJ2-1
d_call: TRBD2
clone_size: NA
cdr3_aa: CAIGTSGRNGNEQFF
cdr3_nt: TGTGCCATCGGGACTAGCGGGAGAAATGGCAATGAGCAGTTCTTC

v_call: TRBV4-1
j_call: TRBJ1-1
d_call: TRBD1
clone_size: NA
cdr3_aa: CASSQAGTGAIEAFF
cdr3_nt: TGCGCCAGCAGCCAAGCCGGGACAGGGGCGATTGAAGCTTTCTTT

v_call: TRBV6-2/TRBV6-3
j_call: TRBJ2-7
d_call: TRBD2
clone_size: NA
cdr3_aa: CASSPPLRLAGGGYEQYF
cdr3_nt: TGTGCCAGCAGCCCACCCCTAAGACTAGCGGGAGGTGGTTACGAGCAGTACTTC

v_call: TRBV9
j_call: TRBJ1-3
d_call: NA
clone_size: few
cdr3_aa: CASSATGLGNTIYF
cdr3_nt: TGTGCCAGCAGCGCAACAGGGCTTGGAAACACCATATATTTT

v_call: TRBV9
j_call: TRBJ2-5
d_call: TRBD2
clone_size: NA
cdr3_aa: CASSPPIGSSGRLGETQYF
cdr3_nt: TGTGCCAGCAGCCCCCCCATTGGGTCTAGCGGGAGGTTGGGGGAGACCCAGTACTTC

v_call: TRBV29-1
j_call: TRBJ1-2
d_call: TRBD1
clone_size: once
cdr3_aa: CSVVGDRAYGYTF
cdr3_nt: TGCAGCGTTGTAGGGGACAGGGCCTATGGCTACACCTTC

v_call: TRBV6-5
j_call: TRBJ2-3
d_call: NA
clone_size: NA
cdr3_aa: CASTYRGTADTQYF
cdr3_nt: TGTGCCAGCACCTACCGGGGGACGGCAGATACGCAGTATTTT

v_call: TRBV7-9
j_call: TRBJ1-3
d_call: TRBD1
clone_size: NA
cdr3_aa: CASTPSGTGIPSGNTIYF
cdr3_nt: TGTGCCAGCACCCCATCCGGGACAGGGATACCCTCTGGAAACACCATATATTTT

v_call: TRBV7-8
j_call: TRBJ1-5
d_call: NA
clone_size: NA
cdr3_aa: CASSLALWARRDSNQPQHF
cdr3_nt: TGTGCCAGCAGCTTAGCGCTCTGGGCCCGCCGAGATAGCAATCAGCCCCAGCATTTT

v_call: TRBV3-1/TRBV3-2
j_call: TRBJ2-1
d_call: NA
clone_size: NA
cdr3_aa: CASSQSLLGSYNEQFF
cdr3_nt: TGTGCCAGCAGCCAGTCCTTACTTGGCTCCTACAATGAGCAGTTCTTC

v_call: TRBV5-5
j_call: TRBJ2-1
d_call: NA
clone_size: NA
cdr3_aa: CASSLFLYNEQFF
cdr3_nt: TGTGCCAGCAGCTTGTTCCTTTACAATGAGCAGTTCTTC

v_call: TRBV4-1
j_call: TRBJ2-6
d_call: NA
clone_size: few
cdr3_aa: CASSQDLTFSGANVLTF
cdr3_nt: TGCGCCAGCAGCCAAGATCTCACTTTCTCTGGGGCCAACGTCCTGACTTTC

v_call: TRBV24-1
j_call: TRBJ2-1
d_call: TRBD2
clone_size: NA
cdr3_aa: CATSDSRTSGRPNNEQFF
cdr3_nt: TGTGCCACCAGTGATTCACGGACTAGCGGGAGGCCTAACAATGAGCAGTTCTTC

v_call: TRBV7-6
j_call: TRBJ1-1
d_call: NA
clone_size: NA
cdr3_aa: CASSLGTSMNTEAFF
cdr3_nt: TGTGCCAGCAGCTTAGGTACATCCATGAACACTGAAGCTTTCTTT

v_call: TRBV11-2
j_call: TRBJ2-1
d_call: TRBD1
clone_size: once
cdr3_aa: CASSPGQGAGEQFF
cdr3_nt: TGTGCCAGCAGCCCGGGACAGGGGGCAGGTGAGCAGTTCTTC

v_call: TRBV10-3
j_call: TRBJ2-7
d_call: TRBD1
clone_size: once
cdr3_aa: CAINDPGQGSYEQYF
cdr3_nt: TGTGCCATCAACGACCCGGGACAGGGGTCCTACGAGCAGTACTTC

v_call: TRBV5-6
j_call: TRBJ2-3
d_call: TRBD1
clone_size: NA
cdr3_aa: CASSIDRVTDTQYF
cdr3_nt: TGTGCCAGCAGCATAGACAGGGTCACAGATACGCAGTATTTT

v_call: TRBV7-8
j_call: TRBJ2-3
d_call: TRBD1
clone_size: few
cdr3_aa: CASSLTGTGVPDTQYF
cdr3_nt: TGTGCCAGCAGCTTAACCGGGACAGGGGTCCCAGATACGCAGTATTTT

v_call: TRBV7-2
j_call: TRBJ2-1
d_call: NA
clone_size: NA
cdr3_aa: CASSLGRNDNEQFF
cdr3_nt: TGTGCCAGCAGCTTAGGGCGGAATGACAATGAGCAGTTCTTC

v_call: TRBV6-4
j_call: TRBJ2-2
d_call: NA
clone_size: NA
cdr3_aa: CASSPEGDTGELFF
cdr3_nt: TGTGCCAGCAGTCCCGAGGGGGACACCGGGGAGCTGTTTTTT

v_call: TRBV28
j_call: TRBJ1-2
d_call: TRBD1
clone_size: NA
cdr3_aa: CASSPGTGRVHRGYTF
cdr3_nt: TGTGCCAGCAGTCCAGGGACAGGGCGAGTTCACCGTGGCTACACCTTC

v_call: TRBV18
j_call: TRBJ2-1
d_call: NA
clone_size: NA
cdr3_aa: CASSPRGESNEQFF
cdr3_nt: TGTGCCAGCTCACCCAGGGGAGAATCCAATGAGCAGTTCTTC

v_call: TRBV7-9
j_call: TRBJ2-1
d_call: NA
clone_size: NA
cdr3_aa: CASSLSASANEQFF
cdr3_nt: TGTGCCAGCAGCTTATCGGCTAGCGCCAATGAGCAGTTCTTC

v_call: TRBV3-1/TRBV3-2
j_call: TRBJ2-1
d_call: NA
clone_size: NA
cdr3_aa: CATRGVVNEQFF
cdr3_nt: TGTGCCACCCGAGGAGTAGTGAATGAGCAGTTCTTC

v_call: TRBV18
j_call: TRBJ1-1
d_call: NA
clone_size: NA
cdr3_aa: CASSRPARNTEAFF
cdr3_nt: TGTGCCAGCTCACGACCCGCCAGGAACACTGAAGCTTTCTTT

v_call: TRBV19
j_call: TRBJ1-2
d_call: NA
clone_size: few
cdr3_aa: CASSFRGGDYGYTF
cdr3_nt: TGTGCCAGTAGTTTCAGGGGTGGCGACTATGGCTACACCTTC

v_call: TRBV5-5
j_call: TRBJ2-7
d_call: TRBD1
clone_size: NA
cdr3_aa: CASSLGQGGEQYF
cdr3_nt: TGTGCCAGCAGCTTGGGACAGGGGGGCGAGCAGTACTTC

v_call: TRBV19
j_call: TRBJ2-2
d_call: NA
clone_size: NA
cdr3_aa: CASTGVHEGIHTGELFF
cdr3_nt: TGTGCCAGTACAGGGGTCCACGAGGGGATCCACACCGGGGAGCTGTTTTTT

v_call: TRBV11-2
j_call: TRBJ1-1
d_call: NA
clone_size: NA
cdr3_aa: CASSLEGGEVGLEAFF
cdr3_nt: TGTGCCAGCAGCTTAGAGGGGGGGGAGGTCGGCCTTGAAGCTTTCTTT

v_call: TRBV4-1
j_call: TRBJ2-3
d_call: NA
clone_size: few
cdr3_aa: CASSQVKGGGPGTDTQYF
cdr3_nt: TGCGCCAGCAGCCAAGTTAAGGGGGGAGGGCCTGGCACAGATACGCAGTATTTT

v_call: TRBV30
j_call: TRBJ2-2
d_call: TRBD2
clone_size: NA
cdr3_aa: CAWTSGSLANTGELFF
cdr3_nt: TGTGCCTGGACTAGCGGGAGTTTGGCGAACACCGGGGAGCTGTTTTTT

v_call: TRBV19
j_call: TRBJ1-1
d_call: NA
clone_size: once
cdr3_aa: CASSLVRAGVGNTEAFF
cdr3_nt: TGTGCCAGTAGCTTGGTGCGGGCGGGAGTGGGGAACACTGAAGCTTTCTTT

v_call: TRBV5-5
j_call: TRBJ2-2
d_call: NA
clone_size: NA
cdr3_aa: CASSLALNTGELFF
cdr3_nt: TGTGCCAGCAGCTTAGCATTGAACACCGGGGAGCTGTTTTTT

v_call: TRBV7-6
j_call: TRBJ2-5
d_call: TRBD2
clone_size: NA
cdr3_aa: CASRASGSETQYF
cdr3_nt: TGTGCCAGCAGGGCTAGCGGGAGTGAGACCCAGTACTTC

v_call: TRBV6-5
j_call: TRBJ2-7
d_call: TRBD1
clone_size: NA
cdr3_aa: CASSGQGMHEQYF
cdr3_nt: TGTGCCAGCAGCGGACAGGGGATGCACGAGCAGTACTTC

v_call: TRBV2
j_call: TRBJ1-1
d_call: NA
clone_size: few
cdr3_aa: CASSDSDTLNTEAFF
cdr3_nt: TGTGCCAGCAGTGATTCGGACACCCTGAACACTGAAGCTTTCTTT

v_call: TRBV11-2
j_call: TRBJ2-1
d_call: TRBD2
clone_size: NA
cdr3_aa: CASSLVRTSVRNEQFF
cdr3_nt: TGTGCCAGCAGCTTAGTAAGGACTAGCGTTCGCAATGAGCAGTTCTTC

v_call: TRBV4-2
j_call: TRBJ2-1
d_call: TRBD2
clone_size: once
cdr3_aa: CASSGVAGGTAGEQFF
cdr3_nt: TGTGCCAGCAGCGGGGTAGCGGGAGGCACCGCCGGCGAGCAGTTCTTC

v_call: TRBV19
j_call: TRBJ2-2
d_call: NA
clone_size: once
cdr3_aa: CATRNYWENGELFF
cdr3_nt: TGTGCCACCCGAAACTATTGGGAGAACGGGGAGCTGTTTTTT

v_call: TRBV27
j_call: TRBJ2-2
d_call: TRBD2
clone_size: NA
cdr3_aa: CASRPRTSGNHNTGELFF
cdr3_nt: TGTGCCAGCCGACCAAGGACTAGCGGGAACCATAACACCGGGGAGCTGTTTTTT

v_call: TRBV27
j_call: TRBJ2-5
d_call: NA
clone_size: NA
cdr3_aa: CASSLGTSETQYF
cdr3_nt: TGTGCCAGCAGTTTAGGAACTAGCGAGACCCAGTACTTC

v_call: TRBV5-4
j_call: TRBJ2-7
d_call: TRBD2
clone_size: NA
cdr3_aa: CASSLGLSGSYEQYF
cdr3_nt: TGTGCCAGCAGCTTGGGTCTAAGCGGGAGCTACGAGCAGTACTTC

v_call: TRBV12-3/TRBV12-4
j_call: TRBJ1-1
d_call: NA
clone_size: NA
cdr3_aa: CASSRVEAFF
cdr3_nt: TGTGCCAGCAGCAGGGTTGAAGCTTTCTTT

v_call: TRBV29-1
j_call: TRBJ1-1
d_call: NA
clone_size: NA
cdr3_aa: CSVNLGRNTEAFF
cdr3_nt: TGCAGCGTAAATCTAGGAAGGAACACTGAAGCTTTCTTT

v_call: TRBV7-8
j_call: TRBJ2-2
d_call: TRBD1
clone_size: NA
cdr3_aa: CASSRGQGRELFF
cdr3_nt: TGTGCCAGCAGCCGGGGACAGGGGAGGGAGCTGTTTTTT

v_call: TRBV10-2
j_call: TRBJ1-5
d_call: TRBD1
clone_size: NA
cdr3_aa: CATSGTGDQPQHF
cdr3_nt: TGCGCCACCAGCGGGACAGGGGATCAGCCCCAGCATTTT